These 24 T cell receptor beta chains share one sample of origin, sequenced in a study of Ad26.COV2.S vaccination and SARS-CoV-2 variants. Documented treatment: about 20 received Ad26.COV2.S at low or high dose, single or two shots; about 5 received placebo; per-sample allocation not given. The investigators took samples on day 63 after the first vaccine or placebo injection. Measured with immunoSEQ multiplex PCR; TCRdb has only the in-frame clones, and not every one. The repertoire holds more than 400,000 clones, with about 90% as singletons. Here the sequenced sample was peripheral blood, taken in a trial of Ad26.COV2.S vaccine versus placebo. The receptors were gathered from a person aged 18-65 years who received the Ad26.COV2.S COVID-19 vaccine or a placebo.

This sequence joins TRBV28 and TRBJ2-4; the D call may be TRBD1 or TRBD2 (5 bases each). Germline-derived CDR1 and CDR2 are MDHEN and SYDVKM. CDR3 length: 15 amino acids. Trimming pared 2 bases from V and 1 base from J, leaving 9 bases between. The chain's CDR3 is CASSLTGGAKNIQYF. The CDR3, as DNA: TGTGCCAGCAGTTTAACAGGCGGGGCCAAAAACATTCAGTACTTC.

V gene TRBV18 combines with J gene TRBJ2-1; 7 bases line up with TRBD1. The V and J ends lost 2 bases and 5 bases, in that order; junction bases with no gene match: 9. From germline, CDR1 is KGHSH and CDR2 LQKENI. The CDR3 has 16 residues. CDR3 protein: CASSPTSGTDDNEQFF. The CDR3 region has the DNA TGTGCCAGCTCACCAACTTCCGGGACAGATGACAATGAGCAGTTCTTC.

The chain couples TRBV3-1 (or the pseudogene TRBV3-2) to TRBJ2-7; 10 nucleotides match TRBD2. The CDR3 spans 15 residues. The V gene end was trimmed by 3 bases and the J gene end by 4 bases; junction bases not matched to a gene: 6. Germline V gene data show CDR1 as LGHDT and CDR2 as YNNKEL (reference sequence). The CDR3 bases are TGTGCCAGCAGCCAGTCACCTAGCGGGGGTTACGAGCAGTACTTC. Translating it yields CASSQSPSGGYEQYF.

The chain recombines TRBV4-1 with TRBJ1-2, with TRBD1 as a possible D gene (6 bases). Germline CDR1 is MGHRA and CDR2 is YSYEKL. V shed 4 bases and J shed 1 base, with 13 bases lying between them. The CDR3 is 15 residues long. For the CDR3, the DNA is TGCGCCAGCAGCCTCCCAGGACAGAATAACTATGGCTACACCTTC. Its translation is CASSLPGQNNYGYTF.

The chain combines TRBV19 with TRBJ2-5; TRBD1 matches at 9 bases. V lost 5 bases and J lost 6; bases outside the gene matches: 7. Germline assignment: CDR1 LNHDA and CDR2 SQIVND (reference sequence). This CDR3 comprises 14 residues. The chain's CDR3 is CASSPQQGAKTQYF. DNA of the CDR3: TGTGCCAGTAGTCCTCAACAGGGGGCAAAGACCCAGTACTTC.

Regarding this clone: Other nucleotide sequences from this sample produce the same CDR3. The CDR3 region has the DNA TGTGCCAGCAGCTTGGGGGATCAGCCCCAGCATTTT. Its translation: CASSLGDQPQHF. J is TRBJ1-5 and V is TRBV5-4; D is unclear. The CDR3 loop spans 12 amino acids. The ends were cut back, 0 bases at V and 5 bases at J, with 3 bases in the middle. Germline CDR1 and CDR2: SGHNT and YYREEE (reference sequence).

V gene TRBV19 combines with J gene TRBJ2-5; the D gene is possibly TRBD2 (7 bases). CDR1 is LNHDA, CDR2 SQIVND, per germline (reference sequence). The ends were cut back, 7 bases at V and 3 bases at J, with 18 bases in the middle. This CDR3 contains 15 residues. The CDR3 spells CASTSAGAQEETQYF. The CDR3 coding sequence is TGTGCCAGTACCTCGGCGGGGGCCCAGGAAGAGACCCAGTACTTC.

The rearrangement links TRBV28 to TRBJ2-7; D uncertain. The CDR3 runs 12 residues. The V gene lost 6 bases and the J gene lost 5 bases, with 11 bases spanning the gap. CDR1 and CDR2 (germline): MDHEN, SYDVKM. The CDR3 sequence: CASSTWVNEQYF. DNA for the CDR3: TGTGCCAGCAGCACCTGGGTAAACGAGCAGTACTTC.

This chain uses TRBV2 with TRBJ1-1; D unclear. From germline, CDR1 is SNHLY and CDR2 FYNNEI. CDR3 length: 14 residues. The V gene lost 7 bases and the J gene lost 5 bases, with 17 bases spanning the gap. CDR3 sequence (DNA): TGTGCCAGCACTAAGAGAGGCGAAAGGACTGAAGCTTTCTTT. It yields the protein CASTKRGERTEAFF.

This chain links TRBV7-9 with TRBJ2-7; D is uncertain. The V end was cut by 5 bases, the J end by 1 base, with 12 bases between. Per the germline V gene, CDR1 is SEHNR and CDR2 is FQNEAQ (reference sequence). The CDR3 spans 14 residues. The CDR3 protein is CASSKDTNSYEQYF. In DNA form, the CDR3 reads TGTGCCAGCAGCAAAGACACAAATTCCTACGAGCAGTACTTC.

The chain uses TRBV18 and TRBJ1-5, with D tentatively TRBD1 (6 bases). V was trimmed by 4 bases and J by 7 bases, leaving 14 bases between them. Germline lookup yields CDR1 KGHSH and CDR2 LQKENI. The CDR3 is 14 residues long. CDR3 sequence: CASSQRRGEQPQHF. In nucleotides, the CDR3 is TGTGCCAGCTCACAACGTAGGGGGGAACAGCCCCAGCATTTT.

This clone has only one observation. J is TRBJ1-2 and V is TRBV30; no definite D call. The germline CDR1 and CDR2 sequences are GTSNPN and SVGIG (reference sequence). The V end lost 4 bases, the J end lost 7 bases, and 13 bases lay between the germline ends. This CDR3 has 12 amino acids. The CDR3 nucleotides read TGTGCCTGGACCTTGGGAGGAGGTGGCTACACCTTC. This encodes CAWTLGGGGYTF.

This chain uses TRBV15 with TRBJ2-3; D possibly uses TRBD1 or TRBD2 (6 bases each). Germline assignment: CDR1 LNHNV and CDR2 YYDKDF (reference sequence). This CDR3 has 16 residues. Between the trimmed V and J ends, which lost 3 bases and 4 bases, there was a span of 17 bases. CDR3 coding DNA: TGTGCCACCAGCAGGGGGGCGGGGAAGGGCGCAGATACGCAGTATTTT. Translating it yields CATSRGAGKGADTQYF.

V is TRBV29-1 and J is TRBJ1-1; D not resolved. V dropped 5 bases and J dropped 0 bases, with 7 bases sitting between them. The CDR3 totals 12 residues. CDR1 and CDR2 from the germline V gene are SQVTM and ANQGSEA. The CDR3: CSVRQVNTEAFF. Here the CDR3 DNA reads TGCAGCGTTAGGCAGGTGAACACTGAAGCTTTCTTT.

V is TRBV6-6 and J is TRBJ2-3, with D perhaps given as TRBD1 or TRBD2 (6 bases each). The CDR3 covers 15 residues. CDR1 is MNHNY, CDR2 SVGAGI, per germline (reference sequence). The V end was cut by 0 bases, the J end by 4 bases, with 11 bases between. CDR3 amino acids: CASSYSGGRADTQYF. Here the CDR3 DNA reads TGTGCCAGCAGTTACTCGGGGGGCCGGGCAGATACGCAGTATTTT.

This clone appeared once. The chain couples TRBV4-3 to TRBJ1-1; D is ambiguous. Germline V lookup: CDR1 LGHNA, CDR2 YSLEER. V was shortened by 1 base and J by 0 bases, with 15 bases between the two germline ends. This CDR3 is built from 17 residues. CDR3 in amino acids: CASSQGLVVRVNTEAFF. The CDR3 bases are TGCGCCAGCAGCCAAGGCTTGGTCGTTCGGGTGAACACTGAAGCTTTCTTT.

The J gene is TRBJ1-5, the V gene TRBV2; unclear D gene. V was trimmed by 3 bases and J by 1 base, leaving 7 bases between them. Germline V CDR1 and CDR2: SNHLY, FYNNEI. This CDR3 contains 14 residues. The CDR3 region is CASSERVSNQPQHF. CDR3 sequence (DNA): TGTGCCAGCAGTGAGAGGGTAAGCAATCAGCCCCAGCATTTT.

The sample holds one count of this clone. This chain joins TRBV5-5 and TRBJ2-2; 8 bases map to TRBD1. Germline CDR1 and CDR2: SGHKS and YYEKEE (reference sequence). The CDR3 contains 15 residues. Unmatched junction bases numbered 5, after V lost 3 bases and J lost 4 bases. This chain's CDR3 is CASSSRDRSTGELFF. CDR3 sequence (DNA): TGTGCCAGCAGCTCGCGGGACAGGAGCACCGGGGAGCTGTTTTTT.

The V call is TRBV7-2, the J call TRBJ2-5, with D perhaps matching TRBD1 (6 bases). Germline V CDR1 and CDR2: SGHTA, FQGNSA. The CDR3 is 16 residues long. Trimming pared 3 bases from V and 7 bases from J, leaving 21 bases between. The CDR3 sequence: CASSFPLQGPWGTQYF. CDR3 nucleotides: TGTGCCAGCAGCTTCCCCCTACAGGGCCCCTGGGGGACCCAGTACTTC.

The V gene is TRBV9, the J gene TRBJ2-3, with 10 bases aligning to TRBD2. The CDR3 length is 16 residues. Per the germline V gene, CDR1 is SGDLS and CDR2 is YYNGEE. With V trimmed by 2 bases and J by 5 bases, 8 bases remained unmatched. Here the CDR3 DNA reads TGTGCCAGCAGCGTCACCAGCGGGGGGGTAGGAGATACGCAGTATTTT. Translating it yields CASSVTSGGVGDTQYF. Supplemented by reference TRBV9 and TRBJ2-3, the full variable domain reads DSGVTQTPKHLITATGQRVTLRCSPRSGDLSVYWYQQSLDQGLQFLIQYYNGEERAKGNILERFSAQQFPDLHSELNLSSLELGDSALYFCASSVTSGGVGDTQYFGPGTRLTVL.

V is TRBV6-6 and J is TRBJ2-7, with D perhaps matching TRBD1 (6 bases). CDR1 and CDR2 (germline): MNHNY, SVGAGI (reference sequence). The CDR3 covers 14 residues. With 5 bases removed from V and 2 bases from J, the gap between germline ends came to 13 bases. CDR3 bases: TGTGCCAGCAGTCATCCGGGACACACCTACGAGCAGTACTTC. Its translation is CASSHPGHTYEQYF.

As DNA, the CDR3 is TGCGCCAGCAGCCCTGGACAGGGTGCAGAGACCCAGTACTTC. As protein: CASSPGQGAETQYF. This chain uses TRBV5-1 with TRBJ2-5; TRBD1 aligns across 8 bases. Germline CDR1 and CDR2: SGHRS and YFSETQ. V gave up 4 bases and J gave up 4 bases; unmatched junction bases: 6. The CDR3 is 14 residues long.

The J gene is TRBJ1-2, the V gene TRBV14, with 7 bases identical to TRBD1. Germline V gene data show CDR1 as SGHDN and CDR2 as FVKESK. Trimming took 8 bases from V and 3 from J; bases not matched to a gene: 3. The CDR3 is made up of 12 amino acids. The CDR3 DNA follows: TGTGCCAGCGACAGGGTTTACTATGGCTACACCTTC. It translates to CASDRVYYGYTF.

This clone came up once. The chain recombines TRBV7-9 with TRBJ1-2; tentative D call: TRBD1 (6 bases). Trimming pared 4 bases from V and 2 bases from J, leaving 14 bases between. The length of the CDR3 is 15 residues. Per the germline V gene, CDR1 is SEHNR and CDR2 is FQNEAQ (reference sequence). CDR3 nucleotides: TGTGCCAGCAGCTCACCGACAGGACGAAACTATGGCTACACCTTC. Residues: CASSSPTGRNYGYTF.